Listed here are 27 T cell receptor beta chains from one sample, sequenced in a study of T cell responses to AZD1222 COVID-19 vaccine. Sequencing used immunoSEQ multiplex PCR; TCRdb keeps in-frame clones, though not all of them. This sample has about 45,000 clones; 60% to 85% occur once, and the top ten carry 3% to 5%. The sequencing used peripheral blood, collected on day 0 of AZD1222 vaccination. These receptors were collected from an adult in good health.

This chain uses TRBV11-2 with TRBJ2-7; D is unclear. The CDR3 totals 15 residues. Germline CDR1 is SGHAT and CDR2 is FQNNGV. V lost 1 base, J lost 6 bases, and 16 bases lay in between. The CDR3 region has the DNA TGTGCCAGCAGCTTAGGGTCGCAAGCCCCGGGCGAGCAGTACTTC. Translated: CASSLGSQAPGEQYF. Filled out from reference TRBV11-2 and TRBJ2-7, the complete variable domain reads EAGVAQSPRYKIIEKRQSVAFWCNPISGHATLYWYQQILGQGPKLLIQFQNNGVVDDSQLPKDRFSAERLKGVDSTLKIQPAKLEDSAVYLCASSLGSQAPGEQYFGPGTRLTVT.

The J gene is TRBJ1-1, the V gene TRBV15; D unclear. CDR1 is LNHNV, CDR2 YYDKDF, per germline (reference sequence). The CDR3 runs 14 residues. Trimming removed 5 bases from V and 2 bases from J, with 12 bases in between. CDR3 sequence: CATSVDGANTEAFF. In DNA, the CDR3 is TGTGCCACCAGCGTGGACGGCGCCAACACTGAAGCTTTCTTT.

The rearrangement links TRBV3-1 (or the pseudogene TRBV3-2) to TRBJ2-7; D uncertain. The germline V and J ends were trimmed by 5 bases and 2 bases, with 13 bases remaining between them. The CDR3 has 14 amino acids. The germline V gene has CDR1 LGHDT and CDR2 YNNKEL (reference sequence). In nucleotides, the CDR3 is TGTGCCAGCAGCTCGTCCGCAATTACCTACGAGCAGTACTTC. Its translation is CASSSSAITYEQYF.

This clone showed up just a few times. The rearrangement links TRBV27 to TRBJ2-1; 12 positions agree with TRBD1. Germline V gene sequence: CDR1 MNHEY, CDR2 SMNVEV (reference sequence). After removal of 3 bases from V and 12 bases from J, the junction contained 18 bases not matched to a gene. The CDR3 has 18 residues. The chain's CDR3 is CASSLSSSPGQGAGPQFF. The CDR3 nucleotides are TGTGCCAGCAGTTTGTCCTCGTCTCCGGGACAGGGGGCAGGCCCGCAGTTCTTC.

The chain links TRBV7-8 to TRBJ2-2; D not resolved. Trimming took off 0 bases at V and 2 bases at J, with 7 bases between the two ends. This CDR3 region has 15 residues. CDR1 and CDR2 from the germline V gene are SGHVS and FQNEAQ. In DNA form, the CDR3 reads TGTGCCAGCAGCTTAGCTTGGCCAAACACCGGGGAGCTGTTTTTT. Its translation is CASSLAWPNTGELFF.

CDR3 DNA: TGTGCCAGCAGTTCGTCCGGCCCCTACGAGCAGTACTTC. Translated, it gives CASSSSGPYEQYF. The J gene is TRBJ2-7, the V gene TRBV28; no definite D call. V was shortened by 4 bases and J by 2 bases, with 9 bases between the two germline ends. The germline gives CDR1 MDHEN, CDR2 SYDVKM. The CDR3 length is 13 residues.

V and J are TRBV4-3 and TRBJ2-7; TRBD1 matches 9 bases. This CDR3 is built from 14 residues. Trimming cost V 1 base and J 4 bases; bases outside gene matches: 2. Germline V gene sequence: CDR1 LGHNA, CDR2 YSLEER. DNA of the CDR3: TGCGCCAGCAGCCAAGGGACAGGGGTTTACGAGCAGTACTTC. Amino acids: CASSQGTGVYEQYF.

V and J are TRBV2 and TRBJ2-2; perhaps TRBD2 as D (5 bases). Germline V CDR1 and CDR2: SNHLY, FYNNEI. The CDR3 covers 16 residues. V lost 4 bases and J 6 bases, leaving 18 bases between the germline ends. The CDR3 is CASSVGAGRGSGELFF. Written as DNA, the CDR3 is TGTGCCAGCAGTGTGGGCGCGGGCCGAGGGTCCGGGGAGCTGTTTTTT.

The V gene is TRBV4-2, the J gene TRBJ1-2; TRBD1 aligns across 12 bases. Losses at the gene ends were 0 bases for V and 8 bases for J; bases not matched to a gene: 13. The CDR3 length is 18 residues. From germline, CDR1 is LGHNA and CDR2 YNFKEQ. The DNA of the CDR3 is TGTGCCAGCAGCCAAGATCTTCAATCCGGGACAGGGGGCGACGGCTACACCTTC. Translating it yields CASSQDLQSGTGGDGYTF.

V gene TRBV6-1 combines with J gene TRBJ1-2, with unresolved D. The V gene's germline CDR1 is MNHNS and CDR2 SASEGT. The V gene lost 1 base and the J gene lost 1 base, with 7 bases spanning the gap. This CDR3 region has 14 residues. The CDR3 sequence: CASSEGRFNYGYTF. In DNA, the CDR3 is TGTGCCAGCAGTGAAGGACGGTTTAACTATGGCTACACCTTC.

V gene TRBV7-2 combines with J gene TRBJ2-1, with 8 bases aligning to TRBD2. The CDR3 contains 14 residues. Germline values: CDR1 SGHTA, CDR2 FQGNSA. V gave up 7 bases and J gave up 3 bases; unmatched junction bases: 5. The DNA of the CDR3 is TGTGCCAGCACTCCGGGACTAGGCTACAATGAGCAGTTCTTC. Translation gives CASTPGLGYNEQFF.

The CDR3 sequence: CASSFSGQGYGYTF. The CDR3 coding sequence is TGTGCCAGCAGTTTCTCGGGACAGGGGTATGGCTACACCTTC. The chain employs TRBV27 and TRBJ1-2; 10 nucleotides line up with TRBD1. Per germline, CDR1 MNHEY and CDR2 SMNVEV (reference sequence). With 3 bases clipped from V and 5 bases from J, the junction kept 3 bases outside the gene matches. The CDR3 totals 14 residues.

The CDR3, as DNA: TGTGCCAGCAGGGATGGACAGTCAGATGAGCAGTTCTTC. It is translated as CASRDGQSDEQFF. The rearrangement uses TRBV6-5 and TRBJ2-1; perhaps TRBD1 as D (6 bases). The CDR3 loop spans 13 amino acids. Trimming cost V 6 bases and J 8 bases, with 14 bases left between them. Germline V CDR1 and CDR2: MNHEY, SVGAGI.

The J gene is TRBJ1-5, the V gene TRBV6-5; a possible D gene is TRBD1 (6 bases). Per the germline V gene, CDR1 is MNHEY and CDR2 is SVGAGI. The CDR3 loop spans 15 amino acids. V was cut by 2 bases and J by 1 base, with 9 bases left in between. The CDR3 is CASSYRGGSNQPQHF. CDR3 in DNA: TGTGCCAGCAGTTACCGGGGGGGCAGCAATCAGCCCCAGCATTTT.

This chain uses TRBV7-9 with TRBJ1-4; weak D call: TRBD1 (5 bases). The CDR3 consists of 13 residues. The germline V and J ends were trimmed by 4 bases and 12 bases, with 15 bases remaining between them. Looked up from germline, CDR1 is SEHNR and CDR2 is FQNEAQ (reference sequence). CDR3 in DNA: TGTGCCAGCAGCTCGGACATGGGTAGAGAACTGTTTTTT. It specifies CASSSDMGRELFF. Combining the CDR3 with reference TRBV7-9 and TRBJ1-4 gives the whole variable domain DTGVSQNPRHKITKRGQNVTFRCDPISEHNRLYWYRQTLGQGPEFLTYFQNEAQLEKSRLLSDRFSAERPKGSFSTLEIQRTEQGDSAMYLCASSSDMGRELFFGSGTQLSVL.

This chain connects TRBV28 to TRBJ2-4; D is undetermined. V was pared by 4 bases and J by 0 bases, with 10 bases between. The CDR3 runs to 15 residues. Per germline, CDR1 MDHEN and CDR2 SYDVKM. The DNA of the CDR3 is TGTGCCAGCAGTTCGCAAGAGTTAGCCAAAAACATTCAGTACTTC. It codes for CASSSQELAKNIQYF.

CDR3 region: CASSQDMVKSLGNTIYF. The CDR3 DNA reads TGCGCCAGCAGCCAAGACATGGTCAAATCCCTGGGAAACACCATATATTTT. The rearrangement links TRBV4-3 to TRBJ1-3; D is unresolved. The V end was cut by 0 bases, the J end by 4 bases, with 16 bases between. CDR1 and CDR2 (germline): LGHNA, YSLEER. CDR3 length: 17 residues.

The chain joins TRBV7-9 to TRBJ1-5; maybe TRBD1 (5 bases). With 1 base removed from V and 5 bases from J, the gap between germline ends came to 6 bases. The CDR3 extends over 13 amino acids. Looked up from germline, CDR1 is SEHNR and CDR2 is FQNEAQ (reference sequence). CDR3 loop: CASSLEQDQPQHF. In nucleotides, the CDR3 is TGTGCCAGCAGCTTAGAACAGGATCAGCCCCAGCATTTT.

This clone was seen only a few times. The chain links TRBV7-9 to TRBJ2-7, with TRBD1 matching 9 bases. CDR1 is SEHNR, CDR2 FQNEAQ, per germline (reference sequence). The CDR3 runs to 14 residues. The junction had 8 bases not matched to a gene; V was cut back by 7 bases and J by 4 bases. The CDR3 loop reads CASTIQGAGYEQYF. The CDR3 DNA is TGTGCCAGCACCATACAGGGGGCAGGTTACGAGCAGTACTTC.

The chain employs TRBV5-8 and TRBJ1-3, with a possible D match to TRBD1 (6 bases). This CDR3 has 18 residues. Germline CDR1 and CDR2: SGHTS and YDEGEE. V was trimmed by 6 bases and J by 2 bases, leaving 24 bases between them. DNA for the CDR3: TGTGCCAGCACATTACAGGGATATGGGGCTCAGGCTGGAAACACCATATATTTT. Its protein is CASTLQGYGAQAGNTIYF.

The genes are TRBV5-1 and TRBJ1-2; D remains ambiguous. The CDR3 runs to 13 residues. The V gene's germline CDR1 is SGHRS and CDR2 YFSETQ. V was clipped by 1 base and J by 8 bases, with 12 bases between them. CDR3 sequence (DNA): TGCGCCAGCAGCTTGATCGAGGGAGGCGGCTACACCTTC. Translation: CASSLIEGGGYTF.

The chain combines TRBV4-1 with TRBJ1-2; D remains ambiguous. V was pared by 1 base and J by 7 bases, with 10 bases between. Per germline, CDR1 MGHRA and CDR2 YSYEKL. CDR3 length: 13 amino acids. CDR3 amino acids: CASSQGSGVGYTF. The CDR3, as DNA: TGCGCCAGCAGCCAAGGATCCGGGGTTGGCTACACCTTC.

This clone appeared once. The CDR3 nucleotides read TGTGCCAGCAGCTACCGGACAGGGCCCACTGAAGCTTTCTTT. Translation gives CASSYRTGPTEAFF. V is TRBV11-3 and J is TRBJ1-1; 8 bases fit TRBD1. With V trimmed by 4 bases and J by 4 bases, 5 bases remained unmatched. The CDR3 covers 14 residues. The germline V gene encodes CDR1 SGHNT and CDR2 YENEEA.

This chain connects TRBV19 to TRBJ1-1, with D possibly being TRBD1 (5 bases). Trimming pared 8 bases from V and 5 bases from J, leaving 18 bases between. The CDR3 runs 14 residues. Germline CDR1 LNHDA, CDR2 SQIVND (reference sequence). The CDR3 here is CASSSGGGDTEAFF. In DNA, the CDR3 is TGTGCCAGTTCCTCGGGGGGAGGGGATACTGAAGCTTTCTTT.

J is TRBJ1-2 and V is TRBV7-2; possible D gene TRBD1, 6 bases. Trimming took off 2 bases at V and 3 bases at J, with 13 bases between the two ends. Germline values: CDR1 SGHTA, CDR2 FQGNSA. The CDR3 has 15 residues. CDR3 loop: CASSLLGAGDYGYTF. DNA for the CDR3: TGTGCCAGCAGCTTATTGGGGGCAGGGGACTATGGCTACACCTTC.

The chain is built from TRBV4-3 and TRBJ2-2; D not resolved. Per the germline V gene, CDR1 is LGHNA and CDR2 is YSLEER. The CDR3 has 16 amino acids. V was trimmed by 0 bases and J by 3 bases, leaving 11 bases between them. This CDR3 is CASSQDWSTYTGELFF. CDR3 DNA: TGCGCCAGCAGCCAAGATTGGTCCACTTACACCGGGGAGCTGTTTTTT.

The gene calls are TRBV10-3 and TRBJ2-7; D is perhaps TRBD1 or TRBD2 (5 bases each). CDR1 and CDR2 (germline): ENHRY, SYGVKD. This CDR3 region has 13 residues. Trimming took 7 bases from V and 7 from J, leaving 17 bases between them. The CDR3 DNA follows: TGTGCCATCATGGGGACGTCCCCGGGTGAGCAGTACTTC. It is translated as CAIMGTSPGEQYF.